This TCR beta chain was sequenced during a study of blood T cell repertoires in COVID-19. Across the study: Acute and convalescent COVID-19 samples came from the United States, Italy and Spain. In each case, the material was cDNA or gDNA derived from T cells, B-cell-depleted T cells, or PBMCs.

CDR3 length: 12 residues. V lost 7 bases to trimming and J lost 1 base, with 10 bases between them. CDR1 and CDR2 (germline): SQVTM, ANQGSEA. Under the authors' procedure: Quantification of nucleated cells was approximated via reference gene primer amplification. Clones were read by immunoSEQ multiplex PCR, and TCRdb kept only the in-frame ones, dropping some. Clone size and V and J calls were adopted from that table, with D and trimming inferred from the DNA. This table has a few hundred thousand clones, approximately 86% appearing once. The specimen was peripheral blood. The chain joins TRBV29-1 to TRBJ2-5; tentatively, D is TRBD2 (6 bases). The clonotype comes from a man younger than 35 with active or convalescent COVID-19. This CDR3 reads CSEGLTQETQYF. CDR3 sequence (DNA): TGCAGCGAGGGACTCACCCAAGAGACCCAGTACTTC. Variable domain in full (rest from reference TRBV29-1 and TRBJ2-5): SAVISQKPSRDICQRGTSLTIQCQVDSQVTMMFWYRQQPGQSLTLIATANQGSEATYESGFVIDKFPISRPNLTFSTLTVSNMSPEDSSIYLCSEGLTQETQYFGPGTRLLVL.